This record concerns one T cell receptor (beta chain) sequence. Trimming pared 5 bases from V and 5 bases from J, leaving 13 bases between. This CDR3 region has 14 residues. Germline lookup yields CDR1 MNHEY and CDR2 SMNVEV (reference sequence). The entry originates in a study of shared clonotypes between healthy human individuals. The run depth of the assay was deep. Assay used: immunoSEQ multiplex PCR; TCRdb lists only in-frame clones, some missing. The sample includes approximately 98,000 clones, under 70% seen only once; the top ten take approximately 23%. The sequence was collected from a woman aged 25-40 years in good health. The chain employs TRBV27 and TRBJ2-1; D call uncertain. The sequenced sample consisted of memory CD8+ T cells sorted from blood. Subset meaning: CD45RO+ cells pooled with CCR7-negative TemRA cells. As DNA, the CDR3 is TGTGCCAGCAGTCCCGGGCCGGGTCACAATGAGCAGTTCTTC. Translated, it gives CASSPGPGHNEQFF.